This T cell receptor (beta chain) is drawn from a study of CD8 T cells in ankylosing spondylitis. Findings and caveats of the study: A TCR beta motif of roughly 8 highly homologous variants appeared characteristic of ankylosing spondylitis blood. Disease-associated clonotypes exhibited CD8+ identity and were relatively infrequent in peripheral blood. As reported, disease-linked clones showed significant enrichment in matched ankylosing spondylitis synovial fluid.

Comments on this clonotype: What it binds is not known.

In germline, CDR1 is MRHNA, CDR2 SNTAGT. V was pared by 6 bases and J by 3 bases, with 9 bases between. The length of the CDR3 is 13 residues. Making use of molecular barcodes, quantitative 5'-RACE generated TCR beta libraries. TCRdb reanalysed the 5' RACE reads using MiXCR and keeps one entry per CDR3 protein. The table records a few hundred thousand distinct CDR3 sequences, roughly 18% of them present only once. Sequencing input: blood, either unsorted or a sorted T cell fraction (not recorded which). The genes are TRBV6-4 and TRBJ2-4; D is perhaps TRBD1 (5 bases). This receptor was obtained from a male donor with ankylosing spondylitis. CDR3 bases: TGTGCCAGCAGAGGGGCAGTCAAAAACATTCAGTACTTC. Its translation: CASRGAVKNIQYF.